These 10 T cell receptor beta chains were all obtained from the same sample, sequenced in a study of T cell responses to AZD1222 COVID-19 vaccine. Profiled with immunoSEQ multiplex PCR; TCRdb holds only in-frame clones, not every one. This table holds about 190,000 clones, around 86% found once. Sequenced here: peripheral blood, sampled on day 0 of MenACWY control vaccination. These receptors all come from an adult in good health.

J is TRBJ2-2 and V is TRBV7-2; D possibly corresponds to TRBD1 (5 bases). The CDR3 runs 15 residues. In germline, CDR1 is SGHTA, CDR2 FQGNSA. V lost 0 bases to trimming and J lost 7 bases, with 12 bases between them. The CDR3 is CASSLAPQGFGELFF. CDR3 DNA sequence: TGTGCCAGCAGCTTAGCGCCGCAGGGCTTCGGGGAGCTGTTTTTT.

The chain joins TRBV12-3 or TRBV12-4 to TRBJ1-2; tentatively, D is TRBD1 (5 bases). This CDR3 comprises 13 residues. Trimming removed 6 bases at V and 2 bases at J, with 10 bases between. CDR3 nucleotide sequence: TGTGCCAGCAGAGACAGTTTCAACTATGGCTACACCTTC. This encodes CASRDSFNYGYTF.

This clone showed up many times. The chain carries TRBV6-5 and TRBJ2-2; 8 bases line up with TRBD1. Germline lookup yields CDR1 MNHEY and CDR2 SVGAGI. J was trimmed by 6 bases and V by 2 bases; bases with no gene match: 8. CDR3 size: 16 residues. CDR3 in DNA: TGTGCCAGCAGTTACGCCGGGACAGGACGCGCCGGGGAGCTGTTTTTT. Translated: CASSYAGTGRAGELFF.

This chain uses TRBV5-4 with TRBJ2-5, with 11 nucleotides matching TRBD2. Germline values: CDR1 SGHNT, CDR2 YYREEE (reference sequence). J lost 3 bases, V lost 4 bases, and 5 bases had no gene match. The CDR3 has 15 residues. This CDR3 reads CASSRGLADEETQYF. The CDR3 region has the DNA TGTGCCAGCAGCCGGGGACTAGCGGACGAAGAGACCCAGTACTTC. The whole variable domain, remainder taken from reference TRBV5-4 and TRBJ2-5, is ETGVTQSPTHLIKTRGQQVTLRCSSQSGHNTVSWYQQALGQGPQFIFQYYREEENGRGNFPPRFSGLQFPNYSSELNVNALELDDSALYLCASSRGLADEETQYFGPGTRLLVL.

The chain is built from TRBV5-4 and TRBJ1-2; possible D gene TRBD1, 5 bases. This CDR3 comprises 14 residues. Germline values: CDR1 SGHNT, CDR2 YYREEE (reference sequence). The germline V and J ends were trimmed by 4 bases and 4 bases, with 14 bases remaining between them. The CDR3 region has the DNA TGTGCCAGCAGCGGGGACGGGGGGGGCTATGGCTACACCTTC. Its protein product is CASSGDGGGYGYTF.

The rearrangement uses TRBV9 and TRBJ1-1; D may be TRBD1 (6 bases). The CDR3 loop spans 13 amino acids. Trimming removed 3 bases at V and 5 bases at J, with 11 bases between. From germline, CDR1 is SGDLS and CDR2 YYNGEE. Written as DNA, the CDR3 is TGTGCCAGCAGCGGAACACAGGGAACTGAAGCTTTCTTT. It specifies CASSGTQGTEAFF.

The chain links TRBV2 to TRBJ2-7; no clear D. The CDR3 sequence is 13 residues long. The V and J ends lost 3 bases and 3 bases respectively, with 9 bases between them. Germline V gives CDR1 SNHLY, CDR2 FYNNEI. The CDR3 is CASSEASLYEQYF. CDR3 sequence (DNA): TGTGCCAGCAGTGAGGCATCGCTCTACGAGCAGTACTTC.

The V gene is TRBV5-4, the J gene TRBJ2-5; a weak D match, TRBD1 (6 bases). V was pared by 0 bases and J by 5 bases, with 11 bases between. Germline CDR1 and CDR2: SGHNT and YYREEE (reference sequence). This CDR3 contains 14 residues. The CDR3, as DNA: TGTGCCAGCAGCTTGGGGCAGGGGATGGAGACCCAGTACTTC. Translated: CASSLGQGMETQYF. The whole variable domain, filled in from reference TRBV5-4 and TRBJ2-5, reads ETGVTQSPTHLIKTRGQQVTLRCSSQSGHNTVSWYQQALGQGPQFIFQYYREEENGRGNFPPRFSGLQFPNYSSELNVNALELDDSALYLCASSLGQGMETQYFGPGTRLLVL.

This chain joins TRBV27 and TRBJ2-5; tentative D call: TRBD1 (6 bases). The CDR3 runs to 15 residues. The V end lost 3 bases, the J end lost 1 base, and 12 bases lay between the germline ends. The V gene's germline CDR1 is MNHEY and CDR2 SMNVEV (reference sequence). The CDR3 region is CASSFGNRVQETQYF. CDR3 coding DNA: TGTGCCAGCAGTTTCGGGAACAGGGTCCAAGAGACCCAGTACTTC.

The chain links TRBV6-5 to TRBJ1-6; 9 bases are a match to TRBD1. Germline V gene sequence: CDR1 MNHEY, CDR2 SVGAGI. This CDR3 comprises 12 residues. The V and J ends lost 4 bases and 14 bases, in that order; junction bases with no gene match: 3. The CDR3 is CASSWDRESLHF. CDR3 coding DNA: TGTGCCAGCAGTTGGGACAGGGAATCCCTCCACTTT.